Listed below are T cell receptor beta chains from one sample, sequenced in a study of PD-1 blockade in classical Hodgkin lymphoma. Data came from immunoSEQ multiplex PCR; TCRdb stores just in-frame clones and leaves some out. Among about 100,000 clones listed, 65% to 85% were seen once. The sequences come from peripheral blood mononuclear cells (PBMCs), collected at baseline. These receptor sequences come from a human donor with classical Hodgkin lymphoma. Each CDR3 is given with its conserved first and last residue. The D gene is left open where the match is weak. The listing skips clone size in some rows; elsewhere it reads once, few, many or a size class.

J gene	D gene	clone size	V gene	CDR3 DNA	CDR3 protein
TRBJ2-1	NA	NA	TRBV19	TGTGCCAGTAGTATCCCGAGCGGTACTAATGAGCAGTTCTTC	CASSIPSGTNEQFF
TRBJ2-1	NA	NA	TRBV7-2	TGTGCCAGCAGCTTGGTCTATGAGCAGTTCTTC	CASSLVYEQFF
TRBJ2-1	NA	once	TRBV18	TGTGCCAGCTCATTTGGGGGGCAAGACAATGAGCAGTTCTTC	CASSFGGQDNEQFF
TRBJ2-1	TRBD2	NA	TRBV10-3	TGTGCCATCAGTGAGACTAGCGGGAGGACGAGGGGGAATGAGCAGTTCTTC	CAISETSGRTRGNEQFF
TRBJ2-1	TRBD2	NA	TRBV19	TGTGCCAGTAGTGAACTAGCGGGAGACACCGAGCAGTTCTTC	CASSELAGDTEQFF
TRBJ2-1	TRBD1	medium-sized	TRBV6-4	TGTGCCAGCAGTGACTCGACAGGGGCCAATGAGCAGTTCTTC	CASSDSTGANEQFF
TRBJ2-2	NA	NA	TRBV6-5	TGTGCCAGCAGGCCCGGACTTGCCACCGGGGAGCTGTTTTTT	CASRPGLATGELFF
TRBJ1-2	NA	NA	TRBV10-3	TGTGCCATCAGCCGGCCATCAGGCTACCCCCGAGAGGGAGACTATGGCTACACCTTC	CAISRPSGYPREGDYGYTF
TRBJ1-5	NA	NA	TRBV5-4	TGTGCCAGCAGCCTTGATGGGGGCGGGAGCAATCAGCCCCAGCATTTT	CASSLDGGGSNQPQHF
TRBJ2-7	TRBD1	NA	TRBV19	TGTGCCAGTAGTACCGGGACAGCCTACTACGAGCAGTACTTC	CASSTGTAYYEQYF
TRBJ1-1	NA	NA	TRBV5-6	TGTGCCAGCAGCTGGACCCCACAGTCTAACACTGAAGCTTTCTTT	CASSWTPQSNTEAFF
TRBJ2-7	NA	NA	TRBV7-2	TGTGCCAGCAGCCTCCGCCCGGGAGAGGGTGACGAGCAGTACTTC	CASSLRPGEGDEQYF
TRBJ1-3	NA	NA	TRBV7-9	TGTGCCAGCAGCCCTTTACGGAGGGGTGGAAACACCATATATTTT	CASSPLRRGGNTIYF
TRBJ1-1	NA	once	TRBV29-1	TGCAGCCCCGGGCAACGAACTGAAGCTTTCTTT	CSPGQRTEAFF
TRBJ2-3	NA	NA	TRBV7-7	TGTGCCAGCAGCTTAGAAAGGGAGACAGATACGCAGTATTTT	CASSLERETDTQYF
TRBJ2-5	NA	once	TRBV28	TGTGCCAGCAGTCAGGGGGGAGAGACCCAGTACTTC	CASSQGGETQYF
TRBJ2-5	NA	NA	TRBV2	TGTGCCAGCATCCCAACGAAGTCGAAAGAGACCCAGTACTTC	CASIPTKSKETQYF
TRBJ1-4	NA	NA	TRBV7-2	TGTGCCAGCAGCTTAGGTCCCAGGACAACTAATGAAAAACTGTTTTTT	CASSLGPRTTNEKLFF
TRBJ2-7	TRBD2	NA	TRBV29-1	TGCAGCGTGGGGACTAGCGGGACGGGGGAGCAGTACTTC	CSVGTSGTGEQYF
TRBJ2-1	TRBD2	NA	TRBV7-8	TGTGCCAGCAGTTACGCTCTAGCGGCCAATGAGCAGTTCTTC	CASSYALAANEQFF
TRBJ1-1	NA	NA	TRBV7-9	TGTGCCAGCAGCTTAGCCCCTGGGGGGGGATCCAACACTGAAGCTTTCTTT	CASSLAPGGGSNTEAFF
TRBJ2-5	NA	NA	TRBV5-6	TGTGCCAGCAGCTTGGTCAGGGGATCGGAGACCCAGTACTTC	CASSLVRGSETQYF
TRBJ2-1	NA	NA	TRBV5-4	TGTGCCAGCAGCATACCCACTCCAACCCCGAATGAGCAGTTCTTC	CASSIPTPTPNEQFF
TRBJ1-1	NA	NA	TRBV18	TGTGCCAGCTCACCACCGGCGGTGTACACTGAAGCTTTCTTT	CASSPPAVYTEAFF
TRBJ2-6	NA	NA	TRBV6-6	TGTGCCAGCCAACCCCGGGGCTTGAGTGGGGCCAACGTCCTGACTTTC	CASQPRGLSGANVLTF
TRBJ2-1	TRBD2	NA	TRBV29-1	TGCAGCGCGGGACTAGCGGGAGGCAATGAGCAGTTCTTC	CSAGLAGGNEQFF
TRBJ1-3	TRBD1	NA	TRBV10-3	TGTGCCATCAGCGGGACAGGGAGTGGAAACACCATATATTTT	CAISGTGSGNTIYF
TRBJ1-2	NA	NA	TRBV28	TGTGCCAGCAGAGAACCTACGCGGAAGTGGGGGGGCTACACCTTC	CASREPTRKWGGYTF
TRBJ2-3	TRBD1	NA	TRBV7-9	TGTGCCAGCAGCTTGGCCTCCTCTCGCGGGCCAGGGGGTACAGATACGCAGTATTTT	CASSLASSRGPGGTDTQYF
TRBJ2-1	NA	NA	TRBV5-1	TGCGCCAGCAGCTTGGCCGGAGGGGCCTACAATGAGCAGTTCTTC	CASSLAGGAYNEQFF
TRBJ2-1	TRBD1	NA	TRBV10-3	TGTGCCACCGAATACCACCTACAGGGGGATGAGCAGTTCTTC	CATEYHLQGDEQFF
TRBJ2-2	NA	NA	TRBV6-5	TGTGCCAGCAGTTACCAGCGGAACACCGGGGAGCTGTTTTTT	CASSYQRNTGELFF
TRBJ1-2	NA	medium-sized	TRBV5-4	TGTGCCAGCAGCCCGACGGGGGGGCGGGATGGCTACACCTTC	CASSPTGGRDGYTF
TRBJ1-1	TRBD1	NA	TRBV6-6	TGTGCCAGCAGCCCGACAGGGGAGTTTGAAGCTTTCTTT	CASSPTGEFEAFF
TRBJ2-7	NA	NA	TRBV9	TGTGCCAGCAGCGTAGGCCGGGGTCGGTACTACGAGCAGTACTTC	CASSVGRGRYYEQYF
TRBJ2-7	TRBD1	NA	TRBV5-1	TGCGCCAGCAGCCCGCCGGCCGGGACAGGGGCAACCACCGAGCAGTACTTC	CASSPPAGTGATTEQYF
TRBJ2-7	NA	NA	TRBV15	TGTGCCACCAGCAACCGGGACGCAAACTACGAGCAGTACTTC	CATSNRDANYEQYF
TRBJ2-7	NA	once	TRBV7-9	TGTGCCAGCACCTCCGGGACATCCTCCTACGAGCAGTACTTC	CASTSGTSSYEQYF
TRBJ2-1	NA	once	TRBV27	TGTGCCAGCAGTTTACGGGGGAGGTACCCCTACAATGAGCAGTTCTTC	CASSLRGRYPYNEQFF
TRBJ1-2	TRBD1	NA	TRBV28	TGTGCCAGCTCGAACCTGGGACAGGGGAATGGCTACACCTTC	CASSNLGQGNGYTF
TRBJ2-2	NA	NA	TRBV5-1	TGCGCCAGCAGCTTGGCCCTGACAGCGAACACCGGGGAGCTGTTTTTT	CASSLALTANTGELFF
TRBJ2-7	NA	NA	TRBV6-1	TGTGCCAGCAACCGACAGGAAACCCAATCCTACGAGCAGTACTTC	CASNRQETQSYEQYF
TRBJ2-1	NA	NA	TRBV5-1	TGCGCCAGCACCGTATCAGTAAGCTCCTACAATGAGCAGTTCTTC	CASTVSVSSYNEQFF
TRBJ2-7	TRBD2	few	TRBV10-3	TGTGCCATCGGGACTAGCGGTCGGGGGTACGAGCAGTACTTC	CAIGTSGRGYEQYF
TRBJ1-1	NA	few	TRBV28	TGTGCCAGCAGTTCCGTGACCGAAAAAGCTTTCTTT	CASSSVTEKAFF
TRBJ2-3	TRBD1	once	TRBV5-1	TGCGCCAGCAGCTTCGAGAGGGGGCCAGTCACAGATACGCAGTATTTT	CASSFERGPVTDTQYF
TRBJ2-3	NA	NA	TRBV7-2	TGTGCCAGCAGCTTCCTCCCGAGGGGTTACACAGATACGCAGTATTTT	CASSFLPRGYTDTQYF
TRBJ1-4	NA	NA	TRBV2	TGTGCCAGCAGGGCTGGGGCAACAACTAATGAAAAACTGTTTTTT	CASRAGATTNEKLFF
TRBJ2-7	NA	once	TRBV2	TGTGCCAGCAGCGGAGGGGGCGGGACCCCCTACGAGCAGTACTTC	CASSGGGGTPYEQYF
TRBJ2-3	TRBD2	NA	TRBV6-1	TGTGCCAGCAGTTTGACTAGCGAGGTGTACCATACGCAGTATTTT	CASSLTSEVYHTQYF
TRBJ2-7	TRBD2	NA	TRBV6-1	TGTGCCAGCAGGTCGGGAGGGCCAGGTGGGGAGCAGTACTTC	CASRSGGPGGEQYF
TRBJ2-2	NA	NA	TRBV30	TGTGCCTGGATCCCTTGGGCCCCCGAGGATAAGGGCGGGGAGCTGTTTTTT	CAWIPWAPEDKGGELFF
TRBJ2-2	NA	NA	TRBV6-6	TGTGCCAGCAGTTACCAGGGGCGAACCGGGGAGCTGTTTTTT	CASSYQGRTGELFF